One and the same sample provided the 27 T cell receptor beta chains below, sequenced in a study of T cells in Graves' hyperthyroidism and ophthalmopathy. RNA transcripts provided the source from which TCR beta CDR3 regions were amplified. Primed by the HTBI set, a first-round RT-PCR was run on the TCR CDR3. TCRdb itself ran the multiplex PCR reads through MiXCR, one entry per CDR3 protein. The sample lists around 300,000 distinct CDR3 sequences; about 20% were seen once. Sequenced sample: blood. The receptors were sampled from a man aged 25 to 40 with Graves' ophthalmopathy.

The V gene is TRBV19, the J gene TRBJ2-7; 9 bases are a match to TRBD1. Trimming cost V 5 bases and J 3 bases; bases outside gene matches: 14. The CDR3 covers 17 residues. The germline V gene has CDR1 LNHDA and CDR2 SQIVND (reference sequence). CDR3: CASSSQGAVGSVYEQYF. CDR3 nucleotides: TGTGCCAGTAGTTCACAGGGGGCGGTTGGTTCCGTCTACGAGCAGTACTTC.

As to this clonotype: This may be a read error: a much more frequent sequence differs by one nucleotide. The rearrangement joins TRBV15 to TRBJ1-5; D call uncertain. The CDR3 contains 15 residues. The germline CDR1 and CDR2 sequences are LNHNV and YYDKDF (reference sequence). The CDR3 DNA reads TGTGCCTCCAGCAGAGATTACGCGGGCAATCAGCCCCAGCATTTT. It codes for CASSRDYAGNQPQHF.

This clonotype has at least ten counts. J is TRBJ1-1 and V is TRBV11-3; D is unresolved. Germline V CDR1 and CDR2: SGHNT, YENEEA. Trimming shortened V by 5 bases and J by 3 bases, and 10 bases separated the two germline ends. The CDR3 is 13 residues long. The chain's CDR3 is CASSTGSYTEAFF. The CDR3 nucleotides are TGTGCCAGCAGCACCGGGAGCTACACTGAAGCTTTCTTT.

This clonotype was counted a few times. Given a much more abundant clone one base away, this may be a read error. V gene TRBV30 combines with J gene TRBJ1-1; unclear D gene. The CDR3 covers 14 residues. V was clipped by 0 bases and J by 4 bases, with 12 bases between them. CDR1 is GTSNPN, CDR2 SVGIG, per germline (reference sequence). The CDR3 DNA reads TGTGCCTGGAGTGTAAGTTATGTGAGCACTGAAGCTTTCTTT. Its translation: CAWSVSYVSTEAFF.

This clonotype has ten or more counts. CDR3 amino acids: CASSWDRGGYNEQFF. CDR3 nucleotides: TGTGCCAGCAGTTGGGACAGGGGAGGTTACAATGAGCAGTTCTTC. This sequence joins TRBV2 and TRBJ2-1; 10 bases fit TRBD1. Germline V CDR1 and CDR2: SNHLY, FYNNEI. This CDR3 comprises 15 residues. The V and J ends lost 5 bases and 4 bases, in that order; junction bases with no gene match: 5.

This clonotype turned up a few times. This chain uses TRBV7-9 with TRBJ2-7; no firm D call. Germline CDR1 SEHNR, CDR2 FQNEAQ (reference sequence). The CDR3 loop spans 15 amino acids. The V and J ends lost 1 base and 3 bases respectively, with 13 bases between them. The CDR3 sequence is CASSLVGTIFYEQYF. The DNA of the CDR3 is TGTGCCAGCAGCTTAGTTGGAACCATCTTCTACGAGCAGTACTTC.

The chain links TRBV9 to TRBJ2-1; 10 positions match TRBD2. V was pared by 0 bases and J by 7 bases, with 7 bases of the junction left unmatched. CDR1 is SGDLS, CDR2 YYNGEE, per germline. The CDR3 contains 16 residues. CDR3 amino acids: CASSVGLAGVKNEQFF. CDR3 bases: TGTGCCAGCAGCGTAGGGCTAGCGGGAGTGAAGAATGAGCAGTTCTTC.

This clonotype was found a few times. This chain links TRBV27 with TRBJ1-1; TRBD1 might be the D (5 bases). From germline, CDR1 is MNHEY and CDR2 SMNVEV (reference sequence). V lost 3 bases and J lost 1, with 12 bases in between. This CDR3 has 15 residues. The CDR3 reads CASSFAGGKNTEAFF. The CDR3 region has the DNA TGTGCCAGCAGTTTCGCGGGGGGGAAGAACACTGAAGCTTTCTTT.

This clonotype showed up just a few times. The chain carries TRBV6-4 and TRBJ2-2, with D possibly matching TRBD2 (6 bases). The CDR3 is 15 residues long. Trimming stripped 0 bases from V and 1 base from J, with 6 bases between. Looked up from germline, CDR1 is MRHNA and CDR2 is SNTAGT. The CDR3 nucleotides are TGTGCCAGCAGTGACTCGGGAGGGAACACCGGGGAGCTGTTTTTT. This codes for CASSDSGGNTGELFF.

There are a few counts of this clonotype. The chain uses TRBV20-1 and TRBJ2-1; TRBD2 agrees at 11 bases. V lost 6 bases and J lost 5; bases outside the gene matches: 12. The CDR3 length is 16 residues. Germline V lookup: CDR1 DFQATT, CDR2 SNEGSKA (reference sequence). The CDR3 region is CSAFWRGLAANNEQFF. The CDR3 DNA reads as TGCAGTGCCTTTTGGCGGGGACTAGCGGCCAACAATGAGCAGTTCTTC.

The rearrangement uses TRBV12-3 or TRBV12-4 and TRBJ1-5; the D gene is possibly TRBD1 (5 bases). The CDR3 has 15 residues. With 5 bases removed from V and 5 bases from J, the gap between germline ends came to 16 bases. The CDR3 spells CASSAQGLKDQPQHF. CDR3 coding DNA: TGTGCCAGCAGTGCTCAGGGATTAAAAGATCAGCCCCAGCATTTT.

The chain employs TRBV29-1 and TRBJ1-2, with 10 positions matching TRBD1. V dropped 2 bases and J dropped 4; count of bases not matched to a gene: 13. CDR3 length equals 17 residues. Germline assignment: CDR1 SQVTM and CDR2 ANQGSEA. In DNA, the CDR3 is TGCAGCGTTGAAACCGGGACAGGGGTTATAGTCTGCTATGGCTACACCTTC. Amino acid sequence: CSVETGTGVIVCYGYTF.

This clonotype occurred a few times. V gene TRBV20-1 combines with J gene TRBJ1-1; D ambiguous. The CDR3 loop spans 11 amino acids. The V end lost 6 bases, the J end lost 7 bases, and 12 bases lay between the germline ends. Germline loops: CDR1 DFQATT, CDR2 SNEGSKA (reference sequence). The CDR3 DNA sequence: TGCAGTGCAGGGAGCAGAAGTGAAGCTTTCTTT. As protein: CSAGSRSEAFF.

V and J are TRBV24-1 and TRBJ2-5; tentative D call: TRBD1 (6 bases). The germline CDR1 and CDR2 sequences are KGHDR and SFDVKD. This CDR3 is built from 15 residues. Trimming pared 5 bases from V and 5 bases from J, leaving 17 bases between. The CDR3 loop is CATSVTGRGQETQYF. The CDR3 coding sequence is TGTGCCACCAGTGTTACAGGGAGAGGGCAGGAGACCCAGTACTTC.

The chain links TRBV27 to TRBJ2-1, with a tentative D call TRBD2 (5 bases). Germline-derived CDR1 and CDR2 are MNHEY and SMNVEV (reference sequence). Deletions cut 10 bases from V and 0 bases from J, with 13 bases between. There are 14 residues in the CDR3. In DNA form, the CDR3 reads TGTGCCACTCTAAGCGGAGACTCCTACAATGAGCAGTTCTTC. Amino acids: CATLSGDSYNEQFF.

CDR3 sequence: CASSIDRSRETQYF. The CDR3 coding sequence is TGTGCCAGTAGTATAGACAGGAGTCGGGAGACCCAGTACTTC. This chain links TRBV19 with TRBJ2-5; no clear D gene. The CDR3 has 14 amino acids. The V gene's germline CDR1 is LNHDA and CDR2 SQIVND (reference sequence). Trimming removed 0 bases at V and 5 bases at J, with 10 bases between.

The chain has TRBV9 and TRBJ2-1; 7 bases fit TRBD2. The trim removed 0 bases at V and 5 bases at J, leaving 8 bases unmatched. This CDR3 spans 16 amino acids. Looked up from germline, CDR1 is SGDLS and CDR2 is YYNGEE. The CDR3 region is CASSVVGGSGHNEQFF. As DNA, the CDR3 is TGTGCCAGCAGCGTAGTCGGGGGGAGCGGGCACAATGAGCAGTTCTTC.

V and J are TRBV28 and TRBJ2-7, with D possibly matching TRBD1 (5 bases). This CDR3 spans 12 amino acids. V was trimmed by 4 bases and J by 6 bases, leaving 10 bases between them. Germline CDR1 reads MDHEN; CDR2 reads SYDVKM. The CDR3 coding sequence is TGTGCCAGCAGTTCCAGGGTCGTCGAGCAGTACTTC. Translating gives CASSSRVVEQYF.

The chain recombines TRBV15 with TRBJ2-3; a weak D match, TRBD1 (6 bases). Trimming took 4 bases from V and 5 from J, leaving 22 bases between them. Germline loops: CDR1 LNHNV, CDR2 YYDKDF (reference sequence). The CDR3 has 17 amino acids. For the CDR3, the DNA is TGTGCCACCAGCAACCTAGGGGGTGGTAATCTAGGAGATACGCAGTATTTT. Protein sequence: CATSNLGGGNLGDTQYF.

This clonotype was counted many times. The genes are TRBV3-1 and TRBJ2-2, with 7 bases aligning to TRBD2. J was trimmed by 6 bases and V by 8 bases; bases with no gene match: 9. This CDR3 contains 14 residues. The germline gives CDR1 LGHDT, CDR2 YNNKEL (reference sequence). The CDR3 DNA reads as TGTGCCAGCGACGTGGGCGGGAGTGCCGGGGAGCTGTTTTTT. It codes for CASDVGGSAGELFF.

In its sample, this clonotype was seen a few times. This rearrangement joins TRBV3-1 to TRBJ2-2, with D uncertain. Per germline, CDR1 LGHDT and CDR2 YNNKEL (reference sequence). Trimming took off 4 bases at V and 1 base at J, with 10 bases between the two ends. CDR3 size: 15 residues. The CDR3: CASSPNPGNTGELFF. CDR3 in DNA: TGTGCCAGCAGCCCCAACCCGGGGAACACCGGGGAGCTGTTTTTT.

The chain is built from TRBV11-2 and TRBJ1-3, with D unclear. Germline V lookup: CDR1 SGHAT, CDR2 FQNNGV. This CDR3 has 15 residues. Trimming took 1 base from V and 2 from J, leaving 9 bases between them. The CDR3 bases are TGTGCCAGCAGCTTAGTTCGGGTAACTGGAAACACCATATATTTT. Protein: CASSLVRVTGNTIYF.

For this clonotype: One junction end disagrees with the germline gene, perhaps due to a read error. The CDR3 is CANSEGGVAGDKETQYF. For the CDR3, the DNA is TGTGCCAACAGTGAAGGGGGGGTAGCGGGAGATAAAGAGACCCAGTACTTC. The chain recombines TRBV2 with TRBJ2-5; TRBD2 matches 9 bases. The CDR3 is 17 amino acids. Germline CDR1 SNHLY, CDR2 FYNNEI.

V gene TRBV12-3 or TRBV12-4 combines with J gene TRBJ2-3; D tentatively reads TRBD1 or TRBD2 (5 bases each). CDR3 length equals 19 residues. Trimming removed 3 bases at V and 0 bases at J, with 22 bases between. The CDR3 region is CASSLIPPLLGESTDTQYF. The DNA of the CDR3 is TGTGCCAGCAGTTTGATCCCCCCCCTTTTGGGGGAGAGCACAGATACGCAGTATTTT.

V gene TRBV30 combines with J gene TRBJ2-1; 8 bases agree with TRBD1. Trimming at V came to 4 bases and at J to 1 base, leaving 6 bases not matched to a gene. CDR3 length equals 15 residues. Germline loops: CDR1 GTSNPN, CDR2 SVGIG (reference sequence). The CDR3 nucleotides are TGTGCCTGGAAACAGGGGGATTCATCCTACAATGAGCAGTTCTTC. Its translation is CAWKQGDSSYNEQFF.

This sequence joins TRBV20-1 and TRBJ2-1, with no clear D. CDR1 and CDR2 (germline): DFQATT, SNEGSKA (reference sequence). The V and J ends lost 6 bases and 1 base respectively, with 13 bases between them. The CDR3 covers 14 residues. Here the CDR3 reads CSARSVGSYNEQFF. DNA of the CDR3: TGCAGTGCCCGATCAGTTGGTTCCTACAATGAGCAGTTCTTC.

A word on this clonotype: In this CDR3 the conserved last residue, phenylalanine or tryptophan, is missing, so a read error is likely. The V and J genes are TRBV12-3 or TRBV12-4 and TRBJ2-5, with D uncertain. V was clipped by 6 bases and J by 1 base, with 12 bases between them. This CDR3 region has 14 residues. DNA for the CDR3: TGTGCCAGCAGAAACTCTGCCGCCCAAGAGACCCAGTACTTA. Translating gives CASRNSAAQETQYL.